These 29 T cell receptor beta chains share one sample of origin, sequenced in a study of identical twins. From the 5' RACE reads, TCRdb called clonotypes with MiXCR, one entry per CDR3 protein. In the table there are just under 550,000 distinct CDR3 sequences, about 16% of which are singletons. The sample was also linked to a second study, of yellow fever vaccine responses in identical twins.

Sequenced: CD4+ T cells sorted from blood. The receptors were gathered from a woman under 30 in good health.

This clonotype was seen ten or more times. The rearrangement joins TRBV6-5 to TRBJ2-1, with D tentatively TRBD2 (6 bases). CDR1 and CDR2 (germline): MNHEY, SVGAGI. The CDR3 contains 15 residues. With 4 bases removed from V and 5 bases from J, the gap between germline ends came to 15 bases. CDR3 in amino acids: CASSFAPGLDNEQFF. The DNA of the CDR3 is TGTGCCAGCAGTTTCGCGCCGGGACTTGACAATGAGCAGTTCTTC.

The chain employs TRBV2 and TRBJ2-3, with D hard to call. Trimming took off 3 bases at V and 5 bases at J, with 9 bases between the two ends. This CDR3 contains 13 residues. From germline, CDR1 is SNHLY and CDR2 FYNNEI. CDR3 region: CASSEIERDTQYF. CDR3 nucleotide sequence: TGTGCCAGCAGTGAGATAGAGAGAGATACGCAGTATTTT.

This clonotype was counted only a few times. The chain joins TRBV3-1 to TRBJ1-5, with a weak D call TRBD1 (6 bases). V was shortened by 4 bases and J by 0 bases, with 13 bases between the two germline ends. CDR1 LGHDT and CDR2 YNNKEL come from the germline V gene (reference sequence). The CDR3 runs 16 residues. CDR3 DNA sequence: TGTGCCAGCAGCCTCGGGACATTTTTTAGCAATCAGCCCCAGCATTTT. Translating gives CASSLGTFFSNQPQHF.

The chain combines TRBV7-7 with TRBJ2-1; possible D gene TRBD2, 5 bases. In germline, CDR1 is SSHAT, CDR2 FNYEAQ (reference sequence). V was shortened by 5 bases and J by 6 bases, with 11 bases between the two germline ends. The CDR3 is made up of 13 amino acids. In DNA, the CDR3 is TGTGCCAGCAGCCATGTCGAGGGCAATGAGCAGTTCTTC. It is translated as CASSHVEGNEQFF.

This chain connects TRBV12-3 or TRBV12-4 to TRBJ2-4; 10 bases are a match to TRBD1. This CDR3 has 15 amino acids. V lost 0 bases and J lost 13; bases outside the gene matches: 9. CDR3 DNA: TGTGCCAGCAGTTTAGCCCCGGGACAGGGGTCCAGGCAGTACTTC. Amino acid sequence: CASSLAPGQGSRQYF.

This sequence joins TRBV28 and TRBJ1-6; the match to TRBD1 covers 10 bases. This CDR3 region has 17 residues. Losses at the gene ends were 4 bases for V and 5 bases for J; bases not matched to a gene: 8. Germline CDR1 is MDHEN and CDR2 is SYDVKM. The CDR3, as DNA: TGTGCCAGCAGTTCCACCGGGACAGGGGATAATAATTCACCCCTCCACTTT. Translating gives CASSSTGTGDNNSPLHF.

This clonotype was observed at least ten times. The chain joins TRBV28 to TRBJ1-1, with D possibly TRBD1 on 6 matching bases. Trimming took 4 bases from V and 4 from J, leaving 13 bases between them. The CDR3 is 14 amino acids. Germline V gene lookup returns CDR1 MDHEN and CDR2 SYDVKM. CDR3 coding DNA: TGTGCCAGCAGTTCCCCAGACAGGTTCACTGAAGCTTTCTTT. Residues: CASSSPDRFTEAFF.

V usage is TRBV3-1 and J usage is TRBJ2-5, with a tentative D call TRBD1 (5 bases). V shed 1 base and J shed 5 bases, with 14 bases lying between them. The CDR3 runs 15 residues. Germline V lookup: CDR1 LGHDT, CDR2 YNNKEL (reference sequence). CDR3 residues: CASSQVLRGQETQYF. For the CDR3, the DNA is TGTGCCAGCAGCCAAGTTTTAAGGGGTCAGGAGACCCAGTACTTC.

This clonotype was counted only a few times. The chain has TRBV6-5 and TRBJ2-3, with 16 nucleotides matching TRBD2. The junction had 2 bases not matched to a gene; V was cut back by 0 bases and J by 2 bases. CDR1 is MNHEY and CDR2 is SVGAGI in the germline V gene. The CDR3 has 18 amino acids. CDR3: CASSYSGTSGGATDTQYF. In DNA, the CDR3 is TGTGCCAGCAGTTACTCCGGGACTAGCGGGGGGGCCACAGATACGCAGTATTTT.

This chain joins TRBV7-7 and TRBJ2-1; D might be TRBD1 (6 bases). V was pared by 0 bases and J by 8 bases, with 11 bases between. Germline V gene sequence: CDR1 SSHAT, CDR2 FNYEAQ (reference sequence). The CDR3 extends over 14 amino acids. CDR3 nucleotides: TGTGCCAGCAGCTTAGCGTGGGGGCAGGATGAGCAGTTCTTC. Translation: CASSLAWGQDEQFF.

The V and J genes are TRBV4-1 and TRBJ1-5; no firm D call. V was pared by 1 base and J by 0 bases, with 10 bases between. The CDR3 loop spans 16 amino acids. The germline CDR1 and CDR2 sequences are MGHRA and YSYEKL. CDR3 DNA: TGCGCCAGCAGCCAAGTCGGCAGAGCTAGCAATCAGCCCCAGCATTTT. Translating it yields CASSQVGRASNQPQHF.

This chain joins TRBV10-3 and TRBJ2-1; D uncertain. CDR1 is ENHRY, CDR2 SYGVKD, per germline. V lost 3 bases and J lost 9, with 6 bases in between. The CDR3 covers 11 residues. Here the CDR3 reads CAISDVSEQFF. CDR3 nucleotides: TGTGCCATCAGTGATGTTAGTGAGCAGTTCTTC.

The V gene is TRBV20-1, the J gene TRBJ2-6; 10 bases agree with TRBD2. The CDR3 has 17 amino acids. Losses at the gene ends were 6 bases for V and 3 bases for J; bases not matched to a gene: 11. The V gene's germline CDR1 is DFQATT and CDR2 SNEGSKA (reference sequence). The CDR3 nucleotides read TGCAGTGCCCCCTTCCCTAGCGGGGGAGGTGGGGCCAACGTCCTGACTTTC. Translated, it gives CSAPFPSGGGGANVLTF.

This chain uses TRBV19 with TRBJ2-1; the match to TRBD2 covers 10 bases. Germline loops: CDR1 LNHDA, CDR2 SQIVND (reference sequence). With V trimmed by 7 bases and J by 7 bases, 10 bases remained unmatched. The CDR3 has 15 amino acids. The CDR3 reads CASNPTSGARNEQFF. The CDR3 coding sequence is TGTGCCAGTAACCCAACTAGCGGGGCAAGGAATGAGCAGTTCTTC.

This clonotype was counted only a few times. The CDR3 protein is CSVAGTFPYEQYF. Written as DNA, the CDR3 is TGCAGCGTCGCCGGGACATTCCCCTACGAGCAGTACTTC. The chain carries TRBV29-1 and TRBJ2-7, with D possibly TRBD1 on 6 matching bases. Germline CDR1 reads SQVTM; CDR2 reads ANQGSEA. This CDR3 comprises 13 residues. The germline V and J ends were trimmed by 6 bases and 2 bases, with 14 bases remaining between them.

This clonotype was detected only a few times. The rearrangement uses TRBV20-1 and TRBJ2-5; TRBD2 agrees at 13 bases. Trimming at V came to 0 bases and at J to 5 bases, leaving 9 bases not matched to a gene. Germline values: CDR1 DFQATT, CDR2 SNEGSKA (reference sequence). CDR3 length: 17 amino acids. The CDR3 spells CSARDLTSGGAGETQYF. In DNA form, the CDR3 reads TGCAGTGCTAGAGATTTAACTAGCGGGGGGGCCGGTGAGACCCAGTACTTC.

This clonotype was seen only a few times. This chain connects TRBV3-1 to TRBJ2-2; the match to TRBD2 covers 9 bases. Germline V gene data show CDR1 as LGHDT and CDR2 as YNNKEL (reference sequence). J gave up 6 bases and V 3 bases, and 8 bases lay outside the gene matches. This CDR3 region has 16 residues. CDR3 sequence reads: CASSHPLSGGPGELFF. The DNA of the CDR3 is TGTGCCAGCAGCCATCCCCTTAGCGGGGGTCCCGGGGAGCTGTTTTTT.

V gene TRBV7-9 combines with J gene TRBJ2-2; D may be TRBD2 (6 bases). V lost 7 bases and J 1 base, leaving 16 bases between the germline ends. The germline gives CDR1 SEHNR, CDR2 FQNEAQ (reference sequence). The CDR3 is 16 amino acids. CDR3 DNA: TGTGCCAGCACCCCGCGGGGATCTATGAACACCGGGGAGCTGTTTTTT. This encodes CASTPRGSMNTGELFF.

This clonotype appeared a few times. V gene TRBV7-8 combines with J gene TRBJ1-4; D is unclear. Trimming stripped 3 bases from V and 8 bases from J, with 13 bases between. The germline V gene has CDR1 SGHVS and CDR2 FQNEAQ. The CDR3 consists of 14 residues. The CDR3 spells CASSFYLEKEKLFF. The CDR3 region has the DNA TGTGCCAGCAGCTTTTATCTGGAGAAGGAAAAACTGTTTTTT.

This clonotype has ten or more counts. The chain's CDR3 is CASSSKQMNTEAFF. CDR3 nucleotide sequence: TGCGCCAGCAGCTCCAAACAAATGAACACTGAAGCTTTCTTT. The chain carries TRBV5-1 and TRBJ1-1; no clear D. Trimming left V 3 bases short and J 0 bases short, with 9 bases between. The CDR3 length is 14 residues. The V gene's germline CDR1 is SGHRS and CDR2 YFSETQ.

The chain has TRBV5-4 and TRBJ2-1; a weak D match, TRBD2 (5 bases). CDR1 and CDR2 from the germline V gene are SGHNT and YYREEE (reference sequence). Deletions cut 0 bases from V and 4 bases from J, with 11 bases between. CDR3 length equals 15 residues. CDR3 nucleotide sequence: TGTGCCAGCAGCTTGGGGACGGACTCTTACAATGAGCAGTTCTTC. This gives the protein CASSLGTDSYNEQFF.

V gene TRBV4-1 combines with J gene TRBJ2-5, with D unclear. V lost 0 bases and J lost 0, with 5 bases in between. The CDR3 length is 14 residues. Per germline, CDR1 MGHRA and CDR2 YSYEKL. The CDR3 sequence: CASSQDPYQETQYF. The CDR3 DNA reads as TGCGCCAGCAGCCAAGATCCATACCAAGAGACCCAGTACTTC.

This clonotype showed up just a few times. The chain combines TRBV6-1 with TRBJ2-5; D is unresolved. V lost 6 bases to trimming and J lost 1 base, with 18 bases between them. Per the germline V gene, CDR1 is MNHNS and CDR2 is SASEGT. The CDR3 runs to 16 residues. The CDR3 loop reads CASRPPSSQGQETQYF. The CDR3 DNA is TGTGCCAGCAGACCCCCCTCTTCACAAGGCCAAGAGACCCAGTACTTC.

This clonotype was counted a few times. The V and J genes are TRBV4-2 and TRBJ1-1; D call uncertain. CDR1 is LGHNA, CDR2 YNFKEQ, per germline. The CDR3 loop spans 13 amino acids. V lost 2 bases to trimming and J lost 1 base, with 5 bases between them. The CDR3 region has the DNA TGTGCCAGCAGCCAATTTAAGAACACTGAAGCTTTCTTT. Encoded protein: CASSQFKNTEAFF.

This clonotype occurred a few times. The rearrangement uses TRBV5-1 and TRBJ2-7, with D uncertain. This CDR3 is built from 14 residues. Germline V gene sequence: CDR1 SGHRS, CDR2 YFSETQ. Trimming removed 3 bases from V and 3 bases from J, with 13 bases in between. The CDR3 sequence is CASSSGGPNYEQYV. DNA for the CDR3: TGCGCCAGCAGCTCCGGTGGACCGAACTACGAGCAGTACGTC.

The genes are TRBV29-1 and TRBJ2-1; D is possibly TRBD2 (5 bases). This CDR3 is built from 11 residues. Trimming shortened V by 7 bases and J by 5 bases, and 9 bases separated the two germline ends. Per germline, CDR1 SQVTM and CDR2 ANQGSEA. The CDR3 DNA follows: TGCAGCGGCGGGTCCAACAATGAGCAGTTCTTC. Its translation is CSGGSNNEQFF.

This clonotype was observed a few times. The chain is built from TRBV29-1 and TRBJ2-2; D tentatively fits TRBD1 or TRBD2 (6 bases each). Looked up from germline, CDR1 is SQVTM and CDR2 is ANQGSEA. V was clipped by 6 bases and J by 2 bases, with 16 bases between them. This CDR3 is built from 15 residues. The CDR3 coding sequence is TGCAGCGTCCTAGGGGGGCCTGGAAACACCGGGGAGCTGTTTTTT. Protein: CSVLGGPGNTGELFF.

The table lists this clonotype with a few counts. The rearrangement uses TRBV20-1 and TRBJ2-1; D gene unclear. V shed 4 bases and J shed 6 bases, with 10 bases lying between them. The CDR3 has 12 residues. Germline V gives CDR1 DFQATT, CDR2 SNEGSKA (reference sequence). CDR3 sequence: CSATLERNEQFF. DNA for the CDR3: TGCAGTGCTACGCTAGAGCGCAATGAGCAGTTCTTC.

This clonotype appeared a few times. V and J are TRBV6-2 or TRBV6-3 and TRBJ2-6; perhaps TRBD1 as D (5 bases). The germline V gene has CDR1 MNHEY and CDR2 SVGEGT. The V end was cut by 1 base, the J end by 0 bases, with 7 bases between. This CDR3 comprises 16 residues. CDR3 coding DNA: TGTGCCAGCAGTTACTTAGGGGCCTCTGGGGCCAACGTCCTGACTTTC. Its translation: CASSYLGASGANVLTF.